These 7 T cell receptor beta chains came from one sample sequenced in a study of vaccination effects on CD4 cells after COVID-19. Sequenced by immunoSEQ multiplex PCR; TCRdb stores in-frame clones only, minus some. This sample yields more than 65,000 clones, of which 75% to 85% are seen a single time; around 1.3% belongs to the top ten. Antigen-specific CD4+ T cells were expanded with viral peptide pools in the ViraFEST assay before sequencing. Having been cultured for less than 12 days, the cells underwent CD4+ T cell isolation. As their vaccination, participants received two doses of either BNT162b2 or mRNA-1273. Their antigens remain unidentified. This specimen was CD4+ T cells from PBMCs cultured with HCoV-229E spike peptides, taken after COVID-19 vaccination. Receptor source: a human donor who received a COVID-19 vaccine.

The rearrangement joins TRBV3-1 (or the pseudogene TRBV3-2) to TRBJ1-1; D is perhaps TRBD1 (5 bases). This CDR3 is built from 18 residues. V dropped 1 base and J dropped 0 bases, with 18 bases sitting between them. Per germline, CDR1 LGHDT and CDR2 YNNKEL (reference sequence). The CDR3 reads CASSQVLWGRLMNTEAFF. Here the CDR3 DNA reads TGTGCCAGCAGCCAAGTACTGTGGGGACGGCTCATGAACACTGAAGCTTTCTTT.

The DNA for the CDR3 is TGTGCCAGCAGTTTACGAGGGGATACGCAGTATTTT. Translation gives CASSLRGDTQYF. The rearrangement links TRBV27 to TRBJ2-3; the D gene is possibly TRBD2 (5 bases). Germline V gene data show CDR1 as MNHEY and CDR2 as SMNVEV (reference sequence). V lost 2 bases to trimming and J lost 6 bases, with 6 bases between them. This CDR3 contains 12 residues.

The chain links TRBV6-4 to TRBJ2-1; 12 positions agree with TRBD2. Trimming at V came to 0 bases and at J to 8 bases, leaving 5 bases not matched to a gene. The CDR3 totals 16 residues. Germline V CDR1 and CDR2: MRHNA, SNTAGT. The CDR3 loop is CASSDSSSGGAHEQFF. Written as DNA, the CDR3 is TGTGCCAGCAGTGACTCGTCTAGCGGGGGGGCGCATGAGCAGTTCTTC.

The rearrangement joins TRBV6-2 or TRBV6-3 to TRBJ1-5; tentatively, D is TRBD1 (5 bases). Trimming took off 2 bases at V and 7 bases at J, with 15 bases between the two ends. Germline V CDR1 and CDR2: MNHEY, SVGEGT. The CDR3 extends over 15 amino acids. The CDR3 reads CASSYNAGVGQPQHF. DNA for the CDR3: TGTGCCAGCAGTTACAACGCGGGGGTCGGGCAGCCCCAGCATTTT.

The genes are TRBV2 and TRBJ2-5; D is possibly TRBD2 (5 bases). The V end was cut by 7 bases, the J end by 4 bases, with 22 bases between. CDR1 and CDR2 (germline): SNHLY, FYNNEI. CDR3 length equals 16 residues. CDR3 DNA sequence: TGTGCCAGCACCCTGGAGGCGGAGCGTGTTGGAGAGACCCAGTACTTC. Its protein is CASTLEAERVGETQYF. The complete variable domain, with remaining parts taken from reference TRBV2 and TRBJ2-5, reads EPEVTQTPSHQVTQMGQEVILRCVPISNHLYFYWYRQILGQKVEFLVSFYNNEISEKSEIFDDQFSVERPDGSNFTLKIRSTKLEDSAMYFCASTLEAERVGETQYFGPGTRLLVL.

This clone was observed a few times. The V call is TRBV5-8, the J call TRBJ1-1; no definite D call. V shed 4 bases and J shed 1 base, with 8 bases lying between them. Germline V gives CDR1 SGHTS, CDR2 YDEGEE. The CDR3 spans 13 residues. Written as DNA, the CDR3 is TGTGCCAGCAGCCGAACAGCGAACACTGAAGCTTTCTTT. It specifies CASSRTANTEAFF.

In its sample, this clone was seen once. V usage is TRBV29-1 and J usage is TRBJ1-2; the D is unclear. The V end lost 0 bases, the J end lost 4 bases, and 15 bases lay between the germline ends. The CDR3 spans 15 residues. The germline gives CDR1 SQVTM, CDR2 ANQGSEA. The CDR3 sequence is CSVEDRGRRSYGYTF. CDR3 coding DNA: TGCAGCGTTGAAGATAGAGGCAGGAGGAGCTATGGCTACACCTTC.